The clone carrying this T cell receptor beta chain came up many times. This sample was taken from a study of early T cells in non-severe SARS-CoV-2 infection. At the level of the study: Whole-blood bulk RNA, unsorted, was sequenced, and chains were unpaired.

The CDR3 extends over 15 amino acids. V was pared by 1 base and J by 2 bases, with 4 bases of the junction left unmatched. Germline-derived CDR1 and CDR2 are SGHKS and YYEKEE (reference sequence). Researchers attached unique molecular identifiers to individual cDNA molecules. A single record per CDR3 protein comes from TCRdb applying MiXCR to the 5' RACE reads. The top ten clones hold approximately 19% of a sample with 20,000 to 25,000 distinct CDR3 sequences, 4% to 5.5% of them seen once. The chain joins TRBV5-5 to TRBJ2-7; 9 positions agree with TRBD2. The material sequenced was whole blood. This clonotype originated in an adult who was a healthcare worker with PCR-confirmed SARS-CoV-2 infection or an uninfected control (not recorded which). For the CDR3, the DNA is TGTGCCAGCAGCTTGCTAGCGGGGTTAACCTACGAGCAGTACTTC. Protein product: CASSLLAGLTYEQYF.